This T cell receptor beta chain was sequenced in a study of STAT3 mutations in large granular lymphocyte leukemia (dated by TCRdb to 2018 to 2020). About the study as a whole: In roughly half of the longitudinally sequenced T-LGLL patients, canonical activating STAT3 mutations were detected. Over half of the T-LGLL patients were given one or more immunosuppressive therapy regimens, and approximately 41% of the treated patients had a hematologic response. Patients with T-cell large granular lymphocyte leukemia underwent serial deep sequencing of TCRbeta CDR3 and STAT3 to reconstruct clonal hierarchy and dynamics. From an initial cohort of roughly 190 LGL patients, around 17 representative T-LGLL cases were chosen for longitudinal sequencing of TCRbeta and STAT3. As controls, the study also included longitudinal sequencing of a couple of patients with natural killer LGL leukemia. Patients were sequenced at 3 to 5 time points on average, with the number of samplings per patient ranging from 2 to 8. Findings and caveats that apply to the study as a whole: Because no samples were available when a clone first appeared, clonal expansion had to be inferred from samplings taken at other points. In 6 of 18 patients, TCR clonotype switching occurred after therapy, and every newly emerging clone was STAT3 wild type. At least one immunodominant TCRbeta clonotype was identified in every T-LGLL patient, and multiple immunodominant subclonotypes were identified in about half of the T-LGLL patients. Dominant TCR clone burden was found to exceed STAT3 mutant burden in several patients, suggesting that STAT3 mutation arose secondarily within a pre-expanded clone. The linking of therapy response to changes in TCR clonal burden was complicated by variable intervals between samplings and differing treatment regimens. Since codominant clonotypes persisted in some patients, a small but highly pathogenic clone may have gone undetected.

DNA was extracted from blood mononuclear cells, with the same DNA used for both TCR and STAT3 sequencing. For this clone: This clone's antigen is unknown. At one of its ends the junction is not consistent with the germline gene, which may arise from a read error.

TCRbeta libraries were sequenced on an Illumina MiSeq, and an average of roughly 41,000 productive templates per sample was obtained. The immunoSEQ assay, which uses multiplex PCR amplification, was used to generate TCRbeta CDR3 libraries. In the original analysis: Repertoire diversity was computed as previously defined, with values near 0 indicating extremely monoclonal samples. Drawn from immuneACCESS, this table holds only the in-frame rearrangements with V and J called that TCRdb kept. Clones are partly lost; checked studies trace under half to an unresolved V gene and leave the rest unexplained. The V and J calls and clone size were taken over from that table, and D and trimming were inferred from the DNA. A total of 12,000 or so clones appear in this sample, approximately 80% of them only once. The biggest ten clones account for around 50% of the sample. CDR3 length: 14 amino acids, cysteine to phenylalanine. Here the CDR3 DNA is all that survives: 42 bases in frame from base 1. In the germline V gene, CDR1 corresponds to SGHDN and CDR2 to FVKESK.

Sequencing was performed on peripheral blood mononuclear cells. The source is a man in his sixties with T-cell large granular lymphocyte leukemia. Some clones in this sample may be carry-over from other donors' samples. The age is the age at diagnosis. The sequence links TRBV14 to TRBJ2-7, and TRBD2 aligns with 9 junction nucleotides. Here is the DNA: TGTGCCAGCAGCGCGCTAGCGGGGAGTCCCGGGGGGATTTTC. Its translation is CASSALAGSPGGIF.